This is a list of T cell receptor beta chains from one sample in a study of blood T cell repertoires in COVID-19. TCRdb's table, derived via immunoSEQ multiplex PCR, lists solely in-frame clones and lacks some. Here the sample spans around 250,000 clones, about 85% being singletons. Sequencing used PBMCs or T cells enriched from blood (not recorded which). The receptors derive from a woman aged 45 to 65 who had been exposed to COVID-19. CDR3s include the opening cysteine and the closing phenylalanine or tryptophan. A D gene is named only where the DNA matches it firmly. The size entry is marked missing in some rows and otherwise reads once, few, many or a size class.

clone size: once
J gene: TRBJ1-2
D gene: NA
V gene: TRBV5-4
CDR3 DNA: TGTGCCAGCAGCTCTCAAGGGGGAGATTATGGCTACACCTTC
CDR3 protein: CASSSQGGDYGYTF

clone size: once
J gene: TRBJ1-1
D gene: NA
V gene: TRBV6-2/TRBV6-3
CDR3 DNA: TGTGCCAGCAGTTTACAGGCGGACACTGAAGCTTTCTTT
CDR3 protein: CASSLQADTEAFF

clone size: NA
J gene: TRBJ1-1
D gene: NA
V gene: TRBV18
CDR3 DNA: TGTGCCAGCTCACCACCGTCTTCGAGGAACACTGAAGCTTTCTTT
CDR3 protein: CASSPPSSRNTEAFF

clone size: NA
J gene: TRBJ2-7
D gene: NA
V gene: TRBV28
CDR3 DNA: TGTGCCAGCAGCACGCCCGGGGGGCGCGAGCAGTACTTC
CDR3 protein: CASSTPGGREQYF

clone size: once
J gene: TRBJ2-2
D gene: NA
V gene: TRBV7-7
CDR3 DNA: TGTGCCAGCAGCTTAGATCGGGGTGCCGGGGAGCTGTTTTTT
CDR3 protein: CASSLDRGAGELFF

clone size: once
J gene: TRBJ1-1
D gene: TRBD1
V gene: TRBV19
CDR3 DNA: TGTGCCAGTAGCTCCATACAGGGGGCCAGGAACACTGAAGCTTTCTTT
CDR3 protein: CASSSIQGARNTEAFF

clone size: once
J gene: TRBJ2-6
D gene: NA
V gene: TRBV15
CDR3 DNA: TGTGCCACCAGCAGAGATAGTACGATCTCTGGGGCCAACGTCCTGACTTTC
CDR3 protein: CATSRDSTISGANVLTF

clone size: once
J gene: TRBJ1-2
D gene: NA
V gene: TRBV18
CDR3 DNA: TGTGCCAGCTCACCACCGGACAGAGATTATGGCTACACCTTC
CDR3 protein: CASSPPDRDYGYTF

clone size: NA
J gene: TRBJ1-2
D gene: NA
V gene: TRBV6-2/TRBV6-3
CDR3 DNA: TGTGCCAGCAGTTCGTACGAGGTCTATGGCTACACCTTC
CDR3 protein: CASSSYEVYGYTF

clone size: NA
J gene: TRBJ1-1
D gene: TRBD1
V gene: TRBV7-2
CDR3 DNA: TGTGCCAGCAGCCTCACACGACAGGGGATTAATAGGAACACTGAAGCTTTCTTT
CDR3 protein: CASSLTRQGINRNTEAFF

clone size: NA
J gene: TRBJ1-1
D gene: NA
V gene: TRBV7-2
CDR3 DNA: TGTGCCAGCAGTCTTACAGTTATGAACACTGAAGCTTTCTTT
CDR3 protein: CASSLTVMNTEAFF

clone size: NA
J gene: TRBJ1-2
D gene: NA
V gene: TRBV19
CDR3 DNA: TGTGCCAGTAGGAGACAGTTAAACTATGGCTACACCTTC
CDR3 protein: CASRRQLNYGYTF

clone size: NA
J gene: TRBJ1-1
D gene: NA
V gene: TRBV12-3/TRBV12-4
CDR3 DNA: TGTGCCAGTAAACCGACACGGAACACTGAAGCTTTCTTT
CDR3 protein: CASKPTRNTEAFF

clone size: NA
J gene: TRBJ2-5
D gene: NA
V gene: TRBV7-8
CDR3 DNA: TGTGCCAGCAGCTTGCCAGGGGCTCGGGAGACCCAGTACTTC
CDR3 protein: CASSLPGARETQYF

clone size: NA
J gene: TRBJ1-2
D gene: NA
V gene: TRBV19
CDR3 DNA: TGTGCCAGTAGTATAGATCTTTGGGGCGATGGCTACACCTTC
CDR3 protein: CASSIDLWGDGYTF

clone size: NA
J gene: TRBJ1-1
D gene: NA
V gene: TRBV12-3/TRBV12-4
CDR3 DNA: TGTGCCAGCCGGGGGGAGGCCACTGAAGCTTTCTTT
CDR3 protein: CASRGEATEAFF

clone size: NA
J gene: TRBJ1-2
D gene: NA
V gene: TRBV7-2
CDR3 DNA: TGTGCCAGCAGCTTAGCTGCGAACTATGGCTACACCTTC
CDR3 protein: CASSLAANYGYTF

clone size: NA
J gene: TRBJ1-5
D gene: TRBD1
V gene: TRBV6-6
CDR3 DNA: TGTGCCACCAGTCGACAGGGAGGGTACGGCAATCAGCCCCAGCATTTT
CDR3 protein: CATSRQGGYGNQPQHF

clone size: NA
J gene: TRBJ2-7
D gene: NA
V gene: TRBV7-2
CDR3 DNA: TGTGCCAGCAGCTTAGATGGGACATCGAGCTCCTACGAGCAGTACTTC
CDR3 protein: CASSLDGTSSSYEQYF

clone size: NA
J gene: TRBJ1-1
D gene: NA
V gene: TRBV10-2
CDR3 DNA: TGCGCCAGCAGTGATGGGAGCAACCTAAAAATAGAAGCTTTCTTT
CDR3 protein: CASSDGSNLKIEAFF

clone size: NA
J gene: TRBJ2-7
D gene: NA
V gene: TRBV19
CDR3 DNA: TGTGCCAGTAGTGCGACAGCCACCTACGAGCAGTACTTC
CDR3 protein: CASSATATYEQYF

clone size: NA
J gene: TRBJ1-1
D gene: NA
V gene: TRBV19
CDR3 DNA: TGTGCCAGTAGTATGGGGCTCATCCGATTTAACCGTGGGGCTGAAGCTTTCTTT
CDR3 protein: CASSMGLIRFNRGAEAFF

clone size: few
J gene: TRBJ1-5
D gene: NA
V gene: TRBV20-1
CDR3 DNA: TGCAGTGCTAGAGATGGCGGGCCCCAGCATTTT
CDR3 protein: CSARDGGPQHF

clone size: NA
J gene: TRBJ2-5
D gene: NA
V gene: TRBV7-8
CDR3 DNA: TGTGCCAGCAGCTTCACGACTATAGTACCGGAGACCCAGTACTTC
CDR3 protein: CASSFTTIVPETQYF

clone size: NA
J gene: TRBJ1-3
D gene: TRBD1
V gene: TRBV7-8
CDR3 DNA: TGTGCCAGCAGCTACCGACAGGGGGGGAGCTCTGGAAACACCATATATTTT
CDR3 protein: CASSYRQGGSSGNTIYF

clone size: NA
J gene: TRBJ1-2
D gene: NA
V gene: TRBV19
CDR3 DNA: TGTGCCAGTAATACAGGGAATAACGATGGCTACACCTTC
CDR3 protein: CASNTGNNDGYTF